This T cell receptor beta chain was identified during a study of blood T cells in healthy people across ages. As regards this clonotype: The target antigen is unknown. This may be a read error, as it is one base from a much larger clone.

A second roughly 6 to 12 cycle PCR used barcoded and J-beta primers. TCRdb redid the calling of the 5' RACE reads with MiXCR, one entry per CDR3 protein. The data contain approximately 1,700,000 distinct CDR3 sequences, about 39% of them seen just once; the ten biggest clones take up under 30%. Between the trimmed V and J ends, which lost 0 bases and 4 bases, there was a span of 7 bases. This CDR3 spans 13 amino acids. Germline V gives CDR1 SGDLS, CDR2 YYNGEE. Peripheral blood, about 9.8 milliliters per donor, was collected. Total RNA was isolated from each sample in quantities of at least 5 micrograms. Study-wide results and limits: A roughly linear age-dependent decrease characterized TCR beta diversity per million T cells. Researchers report that TCR beta diversity correlated strongly with naive T cell percentage.

The sample comprised blood. The sequence came from a human donor in good health. The chain is built from TRBV9 and TRBJ2-5; D is ambiguous. CDR3 loop: CASSVDVRETQYF. CDR3 sequence (DNA): TGTGCCAGCAGCGTAGATGTGAGAGAGACCCAGTACTTC.